This T cell receptor (beta chain) appears in the sequencing data of a study of T-cell memory formation after mild COVID-19. Trimming removed 5 bases at V and 6 bases at J, with 23 bases between. CDR3 length: 17 amino acids. CDR1 SEHNR and CDR2 FQNEAQ come from the germline V gene (reference sequence). TCRdb re-called the 5' RACE reads through MiXCR, storing one row per CDR3 protein. The sample consists of 300,000 to 350,000 distinct CDR3 sequences, 19% of them appearing once. The sample holds a few counts of this clonotype. Sequencing was done on a sample of PBMCs or a T cell subset sorted from them (not recorded which). The chain couples TRBV7-9 to TRBJ2-1; D is unclear. The TCR was taken from a man aged 18 to 35 who had mild COVID-19 (a few samples of this study predate the infection). Cell type and time point are not known. In DNA, the CDR3 is TGTGCCAGCAGCCCAATCGGCGGTTACACTCGAGTCAATGAGCAGTTCTTC. Translating gives CASSPIGGYTRVNEQFF.